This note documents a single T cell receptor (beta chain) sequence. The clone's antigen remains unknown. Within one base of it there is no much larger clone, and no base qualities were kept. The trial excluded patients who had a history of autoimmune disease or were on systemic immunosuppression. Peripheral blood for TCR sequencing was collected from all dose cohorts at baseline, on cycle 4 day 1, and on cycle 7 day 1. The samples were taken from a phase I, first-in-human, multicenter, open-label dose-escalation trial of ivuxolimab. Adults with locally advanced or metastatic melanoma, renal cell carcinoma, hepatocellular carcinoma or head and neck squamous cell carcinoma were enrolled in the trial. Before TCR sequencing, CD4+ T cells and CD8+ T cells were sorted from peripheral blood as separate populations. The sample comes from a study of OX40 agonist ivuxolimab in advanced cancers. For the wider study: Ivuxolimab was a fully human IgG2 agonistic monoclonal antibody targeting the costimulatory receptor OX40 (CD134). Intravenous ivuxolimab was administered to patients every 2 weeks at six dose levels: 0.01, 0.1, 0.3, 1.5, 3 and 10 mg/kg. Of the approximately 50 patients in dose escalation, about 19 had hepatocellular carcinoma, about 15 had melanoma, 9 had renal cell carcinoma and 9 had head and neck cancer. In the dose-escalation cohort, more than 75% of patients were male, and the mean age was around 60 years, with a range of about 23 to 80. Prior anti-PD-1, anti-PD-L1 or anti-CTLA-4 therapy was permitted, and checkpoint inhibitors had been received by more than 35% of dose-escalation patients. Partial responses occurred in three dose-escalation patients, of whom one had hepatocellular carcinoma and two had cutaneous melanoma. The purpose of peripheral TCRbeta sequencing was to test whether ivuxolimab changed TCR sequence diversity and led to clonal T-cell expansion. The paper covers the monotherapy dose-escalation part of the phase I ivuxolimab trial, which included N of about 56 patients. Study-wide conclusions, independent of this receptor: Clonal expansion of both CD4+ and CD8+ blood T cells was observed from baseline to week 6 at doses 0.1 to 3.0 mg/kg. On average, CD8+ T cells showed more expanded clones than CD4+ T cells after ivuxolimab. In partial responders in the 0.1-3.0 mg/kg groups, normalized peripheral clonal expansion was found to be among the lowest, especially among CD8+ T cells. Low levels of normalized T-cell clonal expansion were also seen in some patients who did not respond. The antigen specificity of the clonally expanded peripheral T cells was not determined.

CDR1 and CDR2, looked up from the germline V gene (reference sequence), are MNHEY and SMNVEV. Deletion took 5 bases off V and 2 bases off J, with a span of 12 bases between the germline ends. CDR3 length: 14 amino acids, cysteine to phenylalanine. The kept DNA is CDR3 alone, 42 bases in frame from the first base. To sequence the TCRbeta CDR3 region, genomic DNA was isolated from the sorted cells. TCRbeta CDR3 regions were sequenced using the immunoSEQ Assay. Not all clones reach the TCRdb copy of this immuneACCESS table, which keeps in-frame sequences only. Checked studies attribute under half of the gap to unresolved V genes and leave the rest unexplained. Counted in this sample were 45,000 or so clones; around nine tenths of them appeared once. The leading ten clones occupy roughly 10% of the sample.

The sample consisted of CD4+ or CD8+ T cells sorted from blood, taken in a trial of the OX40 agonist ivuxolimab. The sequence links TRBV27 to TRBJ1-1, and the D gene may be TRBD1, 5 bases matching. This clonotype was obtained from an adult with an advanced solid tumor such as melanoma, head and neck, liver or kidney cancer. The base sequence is TGTGCCAGCAGTCCTAACACAGGAAACACTGAAGCTTTCTTT. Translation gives CASSPNTGNTEAFF.